The rows below give T cell receptor beta chains drawn from one sample of a study of T-cell reconstitution after alpha-beta-depleted transplantation in children. TCRdb re-called the PCR reads through MiXCR, storing one row per CDR3 protein. Here the sample spans about 440,000 distinct CDR3 sequences, around two fifths being singletons. The starting material was PBMCs, obtained before TCRalphabeta/CD19-depleted stem cell transplant. Every receptor here comes from a girl aged 2 to 10 with aplastic anemia, due to receive a stem cell transplant. The CDR3 runs from the conserved cysteine through the conserved F or W. A D gene is named only where the DNA matches it firmly. The size entry is marked missing in some rows and otherwise reads once, few, many or a size class.

V gene	clone size	J gene	D gene	CDR3 DNA	CDR3 protein
TRBV29-1	NA	TRBJ2-1	NA	TGCAGCGTTGAGGGCCCGTACAATGAGCAGTTCTTC	CSVEGPYNEQFF
TRBV5-1	NA	TRBJ2-1	NA	TGCGCCAGCAGCTTGGCGGGGTACTCCTACAATGAGCAGTTCTTC	CASSLAGYSYNEQFF
TRBV10-3	many	TRBJ1-6	TRBD1	TGTGCCACCGTCGACAGGGTCAATTCACCCCTCCACTTT	CATVDRVNSPLHF
TRBV2	NA	TRBJ1-5	TRBD1	TGTGCCAGCACCCGGTTCGGACAGGGTCCTAATCAGCCCCAGCATTTT	CASTRFGQGPNQPQHF
TRBV20-1	few	TRBJ2-5	TRBD2	TGCAGTGCTAGGACTAGCTCGAATGGCGAGACCCAGTACTTC	CSARTSSNGETQYF
TRBV20-1	NA	TRBJ2-5	NA	TGCAGTGCTAGAGGGGACTTCTTTCCTCAAGAGACCCAGTACTTC	CSARGDFFPQETQYF
TRBV28	NA	TRBJ2-1	TRBD2	TGTGCCAGCAGTTCACTACCAGGTCTAGCGGGAGTTTGGGCTAGGCAGTTCTTC	CASSSLPGLAGVWARQFF
TRBV6-6	NA	TRBJ1-1	NA	TGTGCCAGCAGTGCCCGGGCAGCCCCTGAAGCTTTCTTT	CASSARAAPEAFF
TRBV5-1	many	TRBJ2-3	TRBD1	TGCGCCAGCAGCTCCCGGGACAGGGGCACAGATACGCAGTATTTT	CASSSRDRGTDTQYF
TRBV20-1	NA	TRBJ2-7	TRBD1	TGCAGTGTTTTCGAGACAGGGGTTGACGAGCAGTACTTC	CSVFETGVDEQYF
TRBV12-3/TRBV12-4	NA	TRBJ1-3	NA	TGTGCCAGCAGTTTACGGGGCCTCCGAAACACCATATATTTT	CASSLRGLRNTIYF